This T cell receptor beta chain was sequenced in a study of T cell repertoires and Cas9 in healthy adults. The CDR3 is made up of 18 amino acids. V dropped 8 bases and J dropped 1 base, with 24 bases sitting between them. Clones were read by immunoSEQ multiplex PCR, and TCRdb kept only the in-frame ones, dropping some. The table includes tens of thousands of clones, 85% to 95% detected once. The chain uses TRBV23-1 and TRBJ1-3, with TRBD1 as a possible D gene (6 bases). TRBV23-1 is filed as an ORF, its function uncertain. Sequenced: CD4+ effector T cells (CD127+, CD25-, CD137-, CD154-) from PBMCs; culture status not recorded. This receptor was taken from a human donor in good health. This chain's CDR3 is CASGQQGRRRISGNTIYF. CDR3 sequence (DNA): TGCGCCAGCGGGCAACAGGGACGACGGCGGATTTCTGGAAACACCATATATTTT.